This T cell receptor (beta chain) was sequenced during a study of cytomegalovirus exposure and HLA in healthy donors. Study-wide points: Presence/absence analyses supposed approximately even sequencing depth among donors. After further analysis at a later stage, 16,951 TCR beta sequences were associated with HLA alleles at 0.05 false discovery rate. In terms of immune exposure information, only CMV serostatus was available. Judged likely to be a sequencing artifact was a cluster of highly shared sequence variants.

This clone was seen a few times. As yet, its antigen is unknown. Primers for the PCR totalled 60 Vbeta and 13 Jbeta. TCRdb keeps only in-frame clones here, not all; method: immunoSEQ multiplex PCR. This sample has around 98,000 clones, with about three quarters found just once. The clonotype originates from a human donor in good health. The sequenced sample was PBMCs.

The CDR3 sequence: CASSPPDTEAFF. Here the CDR3 DNA reads TGTGCCAGCAGCCCCCCTGACACTGAAGCTTTCTTT. The V gene is TRBV5-4, the J gene TRBJ1-1; the D is unclear. CDR1 and CDR2 (germline): SGHNT, YYREEE (reference sequence). The CDR3 runs to 12 residues. Trimming left V 4 bases short and J 3 bases short, with 7 bases between.